This T cell receptor (beta chain) emerged from a study of cytomegalovirus exposure and HLA in healthy donors. PCR primers comprised 60 Vbeta and 13 Jbeta primers. Libraries were prepared by immunoSEQ multiplex PCR; TCRdb keeps only in-frame clonotypes and omits some of them. The data show fewer than 40,000 clones, with about two thirds seen just once and around 10% held by the top ten. The CDR3 has 14 amino acids. Trimming removed 8 bases from V and 6 bases from J; junction bases left unmatched: 9. The germline gives CDR1 MNHEY, CDR2 SMNVEV (reference sequence). This clone was seen more than once but under ten times.

This receptor was taken from a middle-aged man in good health and CMV-seropositive. Sequencing was performed on PBMCs. V is TRBV27 and J is TRBJ1-2; 10 nucleotides align to TRBD1. CDR3 DNA: TGTGCCAGCCTAGGGGGACAGGGGCATGATGGCTACACCTTC. This codes for CASLGGQGHDGYTF.